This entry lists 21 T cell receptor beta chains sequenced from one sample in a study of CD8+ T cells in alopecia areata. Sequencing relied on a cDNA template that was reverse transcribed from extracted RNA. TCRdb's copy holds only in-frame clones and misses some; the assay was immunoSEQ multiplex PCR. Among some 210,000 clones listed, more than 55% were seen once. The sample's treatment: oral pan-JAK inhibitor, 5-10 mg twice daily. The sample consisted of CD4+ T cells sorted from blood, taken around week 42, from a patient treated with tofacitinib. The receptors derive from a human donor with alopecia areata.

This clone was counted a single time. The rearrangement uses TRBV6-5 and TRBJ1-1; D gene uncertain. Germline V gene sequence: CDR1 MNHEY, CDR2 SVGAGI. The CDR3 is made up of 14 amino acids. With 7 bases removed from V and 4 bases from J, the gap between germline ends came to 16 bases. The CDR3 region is CASISRISVTEAFF. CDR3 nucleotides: TGTGCCAGCATCTCAAGGATTTCGGTCACTGAAGCTTTCTTT.

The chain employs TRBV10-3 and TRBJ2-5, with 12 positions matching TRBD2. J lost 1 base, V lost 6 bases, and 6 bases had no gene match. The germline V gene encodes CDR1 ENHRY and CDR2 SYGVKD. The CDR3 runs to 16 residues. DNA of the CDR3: TGTGCCATCAGCCCAGGACTAGCGGGGCCCCAAGAGACCCAGTACTTC. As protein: CAISPGLAGPQETQYF.

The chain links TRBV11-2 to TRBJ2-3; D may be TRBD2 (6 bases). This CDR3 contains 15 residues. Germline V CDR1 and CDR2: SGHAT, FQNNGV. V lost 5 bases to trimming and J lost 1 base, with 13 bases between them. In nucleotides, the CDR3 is TGTGCCAGCAGCCCCGGACTACTCCGCACAGATACGCAGTATTTT. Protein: CASSPGLLRTDTQYF.

CDR3 in DNA: TGCAGCGTTCTTGGGACAGGGTACGAGCAGTACTTC. Translating it yields CSVLGTGYEQYF. V gene TRBV29-1 combines with J gene TRBJ2-7, with TRBD1 identical over 9 bases. CDR1 and CDR2 from the germline V gene are SQVTM and ANQGSEA. CDR3 size: 12 residues. Trimming cost V 5 bases and J 4 bases; bases outside gene matches: 3.

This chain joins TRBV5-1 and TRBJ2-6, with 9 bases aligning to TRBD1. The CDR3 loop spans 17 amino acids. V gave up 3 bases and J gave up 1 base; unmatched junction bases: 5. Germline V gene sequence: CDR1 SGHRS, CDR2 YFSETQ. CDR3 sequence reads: CASSYRTGVSGANVLTF. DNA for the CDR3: TGCGCCAGCAGCTACCGGACAGGGGTTTCTGGGGCCAACGTCCTGACTTTC.

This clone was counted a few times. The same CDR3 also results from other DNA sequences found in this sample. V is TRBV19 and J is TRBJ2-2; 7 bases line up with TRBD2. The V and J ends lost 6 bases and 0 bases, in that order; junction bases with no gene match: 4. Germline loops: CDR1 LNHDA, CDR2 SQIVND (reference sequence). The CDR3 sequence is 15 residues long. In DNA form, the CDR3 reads TGTGCCAGTAGCCCAGGGACTACGAACACCGGGGAGCTGTTTTTT. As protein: CASSPGTTNTGELFF.

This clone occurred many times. CDR3 in amino acids: CASSAAGTGSGELFF. The CDR3 DNA follows: TGTGCCAGCAGCGCCGCCGGGACAGGGTCCGGGGAGCTGTTTTTT. The J gene is TRBJ2-2, the V gene TRBV9, with 9 bases matching TRBD1. The V gene's germline CDR1 is SGDLS and CDR2 YYNGEE. With V trimmed by 3 bases and J by 6 bases, 6 bases remained unmatched. The CDR3 is made up of 15 amino acids. Full variable domain (rest looked up from reference TRBV9 and TRBJ2-2): DSGVTQTPKHLITATGQRVTLRCSPRSGDLSVYWYQQSLDQGLQFLIQYYNGEERAKGNILERFSAQQFPDLHSELNLSSLELGDSALYFCASSAAGTGSGELFFGEGSRLTVL.

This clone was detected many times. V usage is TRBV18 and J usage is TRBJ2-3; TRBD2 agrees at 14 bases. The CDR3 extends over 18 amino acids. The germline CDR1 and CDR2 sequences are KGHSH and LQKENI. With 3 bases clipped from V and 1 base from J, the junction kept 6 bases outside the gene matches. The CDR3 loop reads CASSPGTSGGPGTDTQYF. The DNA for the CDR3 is TGTGCCAGCTCACCCGGGACTAGCGGGGGTCCAGGCACAGATACGCAGTATTTT.

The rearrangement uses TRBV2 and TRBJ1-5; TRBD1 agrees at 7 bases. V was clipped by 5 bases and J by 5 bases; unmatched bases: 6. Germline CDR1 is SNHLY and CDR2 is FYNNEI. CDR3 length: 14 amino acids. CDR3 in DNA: TGTGCCAGCAGTAGAGGGGGCAGTGATCAGCCCCAGCATTTT. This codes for CASSRGGSDQPQHF.

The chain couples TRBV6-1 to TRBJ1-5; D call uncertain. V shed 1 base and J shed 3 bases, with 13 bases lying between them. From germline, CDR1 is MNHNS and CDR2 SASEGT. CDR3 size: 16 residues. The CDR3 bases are TGTGCCAGCAGTGAAGACCCAGGAAGGGCCAATCAGCCCCAGCATTTT. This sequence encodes CASSEDPGRANQPQHF.

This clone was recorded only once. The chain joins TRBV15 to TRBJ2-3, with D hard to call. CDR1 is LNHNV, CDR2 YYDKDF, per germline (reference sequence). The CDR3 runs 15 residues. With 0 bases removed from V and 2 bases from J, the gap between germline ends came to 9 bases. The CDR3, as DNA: TGTGCCACCAGCAGAGATGCGGCTAACACAGATACGCAGTATTTT. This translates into CATSRDAANTDTQYF.

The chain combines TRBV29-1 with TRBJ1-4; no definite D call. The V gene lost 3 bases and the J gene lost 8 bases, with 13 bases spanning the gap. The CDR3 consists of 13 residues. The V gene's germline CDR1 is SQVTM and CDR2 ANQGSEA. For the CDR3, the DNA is TGCAGCGTTGAGGGCGGGAAGGGCGAAAAACTGTTTTTT. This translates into CSVEGGKGEKLFF.

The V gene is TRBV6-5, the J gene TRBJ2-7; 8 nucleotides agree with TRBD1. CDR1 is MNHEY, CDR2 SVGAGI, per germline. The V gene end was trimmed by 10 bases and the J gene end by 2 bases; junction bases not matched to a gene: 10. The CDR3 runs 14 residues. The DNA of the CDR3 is TGTGCCATCCCGCGACAGGGGAGTACCTACGAGCAGTACTTC. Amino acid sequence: CAIPRQGSTYEQYF.

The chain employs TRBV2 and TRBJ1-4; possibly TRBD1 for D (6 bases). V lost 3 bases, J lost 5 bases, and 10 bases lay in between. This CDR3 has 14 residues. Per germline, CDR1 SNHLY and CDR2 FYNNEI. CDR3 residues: CASSDRTGNEKLFF. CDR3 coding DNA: TGTGCCAGCAGTGATCGAACAGGGAATGAAAAACTGTTTTTT. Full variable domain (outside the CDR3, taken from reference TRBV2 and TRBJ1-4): EPEVTQTPSHQVTQMGQEVILRCVPISNHLYFYWYRQILGQKVEFLVSFYNNEISEKSEIFDDQFSVERPDGSNFTLKIRSTKLEDSAMYFCASSDRTGNEKLFFGSGTQLSVL.

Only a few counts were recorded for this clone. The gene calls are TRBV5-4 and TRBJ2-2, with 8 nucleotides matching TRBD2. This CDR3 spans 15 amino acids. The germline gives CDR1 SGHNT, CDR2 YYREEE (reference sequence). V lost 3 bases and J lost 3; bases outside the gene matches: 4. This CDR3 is CASSSGTRDTGELFF. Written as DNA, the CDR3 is TGTGCCAGCAGCTCCGGGACTAGGGACACCGGGGAGCTGTTTTTT. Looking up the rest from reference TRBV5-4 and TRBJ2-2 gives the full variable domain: ETGVTQSPTHLIKTRGQQVTLRCSSQSGHNTVSWYQQALGQGPQFIFQYYREEENGRGNFPPRFSGLQFPNYSSELNVNALELDDSALYLCASSSGTRDTGELFFGEGSRLTVL.

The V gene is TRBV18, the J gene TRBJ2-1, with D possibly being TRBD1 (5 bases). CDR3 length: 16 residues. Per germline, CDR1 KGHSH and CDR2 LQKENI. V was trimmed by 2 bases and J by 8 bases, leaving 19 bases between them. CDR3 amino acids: CASSPGQGIGSDEQFF. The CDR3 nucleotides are TGTGCCAGCTCACCAGGGCAGGGAATAGGAAGCGATGAGCAGTTCTTC.

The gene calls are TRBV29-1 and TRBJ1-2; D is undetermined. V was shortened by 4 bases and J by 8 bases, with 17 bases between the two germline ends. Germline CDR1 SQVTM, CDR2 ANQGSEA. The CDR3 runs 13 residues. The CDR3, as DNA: TGCAGCGTTGGGCAGCTGGGGTCTGACGGCTACACCTTC. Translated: CSVGQLGSDGYTF. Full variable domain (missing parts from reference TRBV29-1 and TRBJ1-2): SAVISQKPSRDICQRGTSLTIQCQVDSQVTMMFWYRQQPGQSLTLIATANQGSEATYESGFVIDKFPISRPNLTFSTLTVSNMSPEDSSIYLCSVGQLGSDGYTFGSGTRLTVV.

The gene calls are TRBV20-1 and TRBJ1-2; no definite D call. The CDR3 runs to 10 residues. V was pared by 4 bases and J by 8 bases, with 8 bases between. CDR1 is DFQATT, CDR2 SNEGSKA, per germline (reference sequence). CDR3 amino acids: CSATDNGYTF. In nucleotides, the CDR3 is TGCAGTGCTACTGACAACGGCTACACCTTC.

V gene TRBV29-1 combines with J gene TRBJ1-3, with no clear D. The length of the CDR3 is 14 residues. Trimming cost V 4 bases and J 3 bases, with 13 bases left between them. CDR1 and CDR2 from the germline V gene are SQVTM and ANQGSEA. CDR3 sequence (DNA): TGCAGCGTTGTCGTCCGGGGAGGTGGAAACACCATATATTTT. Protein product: CSVVVRGGGNTIYF.

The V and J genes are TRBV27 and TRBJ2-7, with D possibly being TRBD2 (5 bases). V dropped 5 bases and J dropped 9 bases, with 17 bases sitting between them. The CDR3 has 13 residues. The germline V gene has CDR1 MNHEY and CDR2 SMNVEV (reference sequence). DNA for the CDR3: TGTGCCAGCAGTCCCAAGGCCCTAGCCGGGCAGTACTTC. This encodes CASSPKALAGQYF.

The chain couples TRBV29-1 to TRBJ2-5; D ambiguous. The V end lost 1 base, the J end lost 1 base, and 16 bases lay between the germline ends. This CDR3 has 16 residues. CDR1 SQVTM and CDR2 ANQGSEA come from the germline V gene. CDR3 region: CSVEGVRDTRQETQYF. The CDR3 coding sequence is TGCAGCGTTGAAGGGGTGAGAGACACGCGCCAAGAGACCCAGTACTTC.